This is a list of T cell receptor beta chains from one sample in a study of T-cell memory formation after mild COVID-19. In TCRdb, the 5' RACE reads were re-called with MiXCR into one record per CDR3 protein. The sample yields 45,000 to 50,000 distinct CDR3 sequences, around 7% seen once. Sequenced sample: PBMCs or a T cell subset sorted from them (not recorded which). These receptors all stem from a young man who had mild COVID-19 (a few samples of this study predate the infection). Cell type and time point are not known. CDR3s include the opening cysteine and the closing phenylalanine or tryptophan. A D gene is named only where the DNA matches it firmly. Clone size is given for some rows only: seen once, a few or many times, or a class if the clone is expanded.

-	15	TRBJ1-2	TRBD1	TRBV9	TGTGCCAGCAGCGTAGAACCAGGGGGTATCTATGGCTACACCTTC	CASSVEPGGIYGYTF
many	13	TRBJ2-5	-	TRBV2	TGTGCCAGCAAGGGGAAATGGCTAGAGACCCAGTACTTC	CASKGKWLETQYF
-	12	TRBJ2-1	-	TRBV7-2	TGTGCCAGCAGCCCGCAGGAGAATGAGCAGTTCTTC	CASSPQENEQFF
many	13	TRBJ2-5	TRBD2	TRBV5-1	TGCGCCAGCAGTAAAGAGCGGGGAGAGACCCAGTACTTC	CASSKERGETQYF
many	16	TRBJ2-3	-	TRBV14	TGTGCCAGCAGCCGACGACCAGGTGTTTTGACAGATACGCAGTATTTT	CASSRRPGVLTDTQYF
many	17	TRBJ1-5	-	TRBV12-5	TGTGCTAGTGGTTTGTCCCTATCGTCCTATAGCAATCAGCCCCAGCATTTT	CASGLSLSSYSNQPQHF
many	12	TRBJ1-4	-	TRBV19	TGTGCCAGTAGGGGGGATGGAGAAAAACTGTTTTTT	CASRGDGEKLFF
few	14	TRBJ2-2	TRBD1	TRBV7-7	TGTGCTAGCAGCTTGGACAGGGGGACCGGGGAGCTGTTTTTT	CASSLDRGTGELFF
-	15	TRBJ1-2	-	TRBV7-9	TGTGCCAGCAGCCCCGTGGGGCAGGGAGCTTATGGCTACACCTTC	CASSPVGQGAYGYTF
many	13	TRBJ2-7	-	TRBV4-3	TGCGCCAGCAGCCAAGAACGGGTGTTCGAGCAGTACTTC	CASSQERVFEQYF
-	13	TRBJ2-7	TRBD1	TRBV20-1	TGCAGTGCGAGGGAACAGGGGGCTGGCGAGCAGTACTTC	CSAREQGAGEQYF
medium-sized	12	TRBJ2-7	-	TRBV5-1	TGCGCCAGCAGCCGGGGCGAGAACGAGCAGTACTTC	CASSRGENEQYF
few	16	TRBJ2-7	-	TRBV19	TGTGCCAGTAGTATCGGGGGCGGGGACCTCTCCTACGAGCAGTACTTC	CASSIGGGDLSYEQYF
many	16	TRBJ2-2	-	TRBV10-3	TGTGCCACCCAGCGGGGCCGGGACAAGAACACCGGGGAGCTGTTTTTT	CATQRGRDKNTGELFF
few	16	TRBJ1-6	-	TRBV20-1	TGCAGTGCTGGGGACCCCGGCAGCTCCTATAATTCACCCCTCCACTTT	CSAGDPGSSYNSPLHF
few	15	TRBJ2-4	-	TRBV4-2	TGTGCCAGCAGCCAAGATCCCGGGCGGGGAGACATTCAGTACTTC	CASSQDPGRGDIQYF
-	14	TRBJ1-1	TRBD1	TRBV12-3/TRBV12-4	TGTGCCAGCAGTGGGCGGACAGGGAGCACTGAAGCTTTCTTT	CASSGRTGSTEAFF
-	15	TRBJ2-1	-	TRBV15	TGTGCCACCAGCCCCAAGGGTGGCTCCTACAATGAGCAGTTCTTC	CATSPKGGSYNEQFF
few	14	TRBJ1-5	-	TRBV7-2	TGTGCCAGCAGCTTAGAGGGCACTTGGGAGCCCCAGCATTTT	CASSLEGTWEPQHF
few	14	TRBJ1-1	-	TRBV5-1	TGCGCCAGCAGCTTGGGGGTCAGCAACACTGAAGCTTTCTTT	CASSLGVSNTEAFF
many	11	TRBJ2-5	-	TRBV29-1	TGCAGCGTTGATTTGGGTGAGACCCAGTACTTC	CSVDLGETQYF
-	15	TRBJ2-3	-	TRBV7-2	TGTGCCAGCAGCTTTCATCAGGGTAGCACAGATACGCAGTATTTT	CASSFHQGSTDTQYF
-	13	TRBJ1-5	-	TRBV12-3/TRBV12-4	TGTGCCAGCAGTTCGAGCAGGGAACAGCCCCAGCATTTT	CASSSSREQPQHF
-	19	TRBJ2-5	-	TRBV5-5	TGTGCCAGCAGCCCACGGAGATACTCCCCGGTCACAATTAGTGAGACCCAGTACTTC	CASSPRRYSPVTISETQYF
-	15	TRBJ2-2	TRBD2	TRBV7-2	TGTGCCAGCAGCTTACGACTAGCGATCCCCGGGGAGCTGTTTTTT	CASSLRLAIPGELFF
-	13	TRBJ1-1	-	TRBV5-1	TGCGCCAGCAGATTCGATGGGAACACTGAAGCTTTCTTT	CASRFDGNTEAFF
-	15	TRBJ1-1	-	TRBV7-8	TGTGCCAGCAGCCCCAAGTGGCAGGGTGGAACTGAAGCTTTCTTT	CASSPKWQGGTEAFF
few	16	TRBJ2-1	-	TRBV5-1	TGCGCCAGCAGCGCCTACGTCGAAATCTCCTACAATGAGCAGTTCTTC	CASSAYVEISYNEQFF
few	14	TRBJ2-3	TRBD2	TRBV20-1	TGCAGTGCTCCAGGGACTAGCTGGGTAGATACGCAGTATTTT	CSAPGTSWVDTQYF
-	16	TRBJ2-7	TRBD1	TRBV7-9	TGTGCCAGCAGCTCCCCCCAAGGACAGGGGTTCTACGAGCAGTACTTC	CASSSPQGQGFYEQYF
few	15	TRBJ2-5	TRBD2	TRBV5-1	TGCGCCAGCAGCTTGGCCAGCGGGGGGGGAGAGACCCAGTACTTC	CASSLASGGGETQYF
few	15	TRBJ2-1	TRBD2	TRBV28	TGTGCCAGCAGTTCTCCTAGCGGGGTCTGGGGTGAGCAGTTCTTC	CASSSPSGVWGEQFF
few	13	TRBJ2-7	TRBD1	TRBV2	TGTGCCAGCAGAGCGGACAGGGTGAACGAGCAGTACTTC	CASRADRVNEQYF
few	17	TRBJ1-6	-	TRBV6-5	TGTGCCAGCGGCCGGGGGAGGTCCGTCTCCATCTGGGCACCCCTCCACTTT	CASGRGRSVSIWAPLHF
few	14	TRBJ2-1	-	TRBV11-3	TGTGCCAGCCGCCGCGACGGGGCGCGAAATGAGCAGTTCTTC	CASRRDGARNEQFF
many	16	TRBJ2-3	TRBD1	TRBV5-6	TGTGCCAGCAGCCAAGTGGACAGGTATAGCACAGATACGCAGTATTTT	CASSQVDRYSTDTQYF
few	16	TRBJ2-2	-	TRBV5-1	TGCGCCAGCAGCTTGTTCGGCGTGTTAAGTTCCGGGGAGCTGTTTTTT	CASSLFGVLSSGELFF
many	14	TRBJ1-1	-	TRBV11-2	TGTGCCAGCAGCCCAGGACAGCTGAACACTGAAGCTTTCTTT	CASSPGQLNTEAFF
-	16	TRBJ1-2	TRBD1	TRBV4-3	TGCGCCAGCAGCCAAGTTCGGGGACAGGGGGCGCGAGGCTACACCTTC	CASSQVRGQGARGYTF
few	14	TRBJ1-2	-	TRBV28	TGTGCCAGCAGTCAAGGTTCGGGGAACTATGGCTACACCTTC	CASSQGSGNYGYTF
few	15	TRBJ1-2	-	TRBV4-2	TGTGCCAGCAGCACCCGGGGCTGGGACGGTGGTGGCTACACCTTC	CASSTRGWDGGGYTF